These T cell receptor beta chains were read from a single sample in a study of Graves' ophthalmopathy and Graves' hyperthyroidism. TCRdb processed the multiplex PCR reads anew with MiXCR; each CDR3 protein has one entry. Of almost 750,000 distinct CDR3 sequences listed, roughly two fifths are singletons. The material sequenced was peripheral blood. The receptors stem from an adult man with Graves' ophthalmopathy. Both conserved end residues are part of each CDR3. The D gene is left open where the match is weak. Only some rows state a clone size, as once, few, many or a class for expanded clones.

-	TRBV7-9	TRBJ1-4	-	CASSLVAGGAEKLFF	TGTGCCAGCAGCTTAGTCGCTGGGGGCGCGGAAAAACTGTTTTTT
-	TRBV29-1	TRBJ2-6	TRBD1	CSVTGQGHTEAF	TGCAGCGTGACCGGACAGGGACACACTGAAGCTTTC
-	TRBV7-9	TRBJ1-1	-	CASSYSTQTARGAFF	TGTGCCAGCAGTTACTCGACCCAGACAGCCAGAGGAGCTTTCTTT
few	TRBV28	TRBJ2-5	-	CASSLQTQYF	TGTGCCAGCAGTTTGCAGACCCAGTACTTC
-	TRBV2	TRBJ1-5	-	CASSEWLRWGDQPQHF	TGTGCCAGCAGTGAATGGTTGCGTTGGGGGGATCAGCCCCAGCATTTT
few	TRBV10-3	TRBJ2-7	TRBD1	CAIWTGGRGEQYF	TGTGCCATTTGGACAGGGGGTAGAGGGGAGCAGTACTTC
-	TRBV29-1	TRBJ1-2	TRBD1	CSVGGQGARNTF	TGCAGCGTTGGCGGACAGGGGGCAAGGAACACCTTC
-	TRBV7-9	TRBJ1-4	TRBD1	CASSQQGGGEKLFF	TGTGCCAGCAGCCAACAGGGGGGCGGCGAAAAACTGTTTTTT
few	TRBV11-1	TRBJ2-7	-	CASSSASQDLGREQYF	TGTGCCAGCAGCTCCGCAAGCCAGGATCTAGGCAGGGAGCAGTACTTC
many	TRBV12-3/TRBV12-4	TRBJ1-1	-	CASSTKGNTEAFF	TGTGCCAGCAGTACAAAGGGGAACACTGAAGCTTTCTTT
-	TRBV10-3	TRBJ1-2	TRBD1	CASSKSGTGVYGYTF	TGTGCCAGCAGTAAATCCGGGACAGGGGTTTATGGCTACACCTTC
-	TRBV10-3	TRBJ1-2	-	CVISAGLGGYTF	TGTGTCATCAGTGCGGGGCTGGGTGGCTACACCTTC
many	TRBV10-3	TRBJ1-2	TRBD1	CAIRPGTGDGYTF	TGTGCCATCAGGCCCGGGACAGGGGATGGCTACACCTTC
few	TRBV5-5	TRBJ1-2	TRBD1	CASGPRDSYGYTF	TGTGCCAGCGGGCCTCGGGACAGCTATGGCTACACCTTC
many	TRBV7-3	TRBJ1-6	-	CASSLGVENSPLHF	TGTGCCAGCAGCTTAGGCGTCGAGAATTCACCCCTCCACTTT
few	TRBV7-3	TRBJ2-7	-	CASSQGQERGTYF	TGTGCCAGCAGCCAGGGACAGGAGCGGGGGACGTACTTC
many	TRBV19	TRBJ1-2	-	CASSIAGGYGYTF	TGTGCCAGTAGTATAGCAGGAGGCTATGGCTACACCTTC
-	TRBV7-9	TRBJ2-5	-	CASSLALYRLQETQYF	TGTGCCAGCAGCTTGGCTTTGTACAGGCTCCAAGAGACCCAGTACTTC
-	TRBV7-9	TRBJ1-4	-	CASSLIAGEARGSEKLFF	TGTGCCAGCAGCTTAATAGCCGGGGAGGCTCGAGGAAGTGAAAAACTGTTTTTT
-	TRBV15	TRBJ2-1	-	CATSREIGVQFF	TGTGCCACCAGCAGGGAGATAGGGGTACAGTTCTTC
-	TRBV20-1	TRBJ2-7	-	CSAREKGSDEQYF	TGCAGTGCTAGGGAGAAAGGGTCCGACGAGCAGTACTTC
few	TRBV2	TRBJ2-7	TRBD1	CASSDRDRVAEQYF	TGTGCCAGCAGTGACCGGGACAGGGTAGCCGAGCAGTACTTC
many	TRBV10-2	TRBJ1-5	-	CASRLKGNQPQHF	TGCGCCAGCAGACTCAAAGGGAATCAGCCCCAGCATTTT
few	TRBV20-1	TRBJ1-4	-	CSALHPVFNEKLFF	TGCAGTGCCCTCCACCCGGTCTTTAATGAAAAACTGTTTTTT
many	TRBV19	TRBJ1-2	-	CASTQGRINYGYTF	TGTGCCAGTACCCAAGGACGGATTAACTATGGCTACACCTTC
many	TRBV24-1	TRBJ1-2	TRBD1	CATSDQRTGGYGYTF	TGTGCCACCAGTGATCAGAGGACAGGGGGCTATGGCTACACCTTC
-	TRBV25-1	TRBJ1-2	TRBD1	CASSPDRGIGYTF	TGTGCCAGCTCACCTGACAGGGGGATCGGCTACACCTTC
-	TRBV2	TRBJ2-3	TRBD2	CASSDSGGPTDTQYF	TGTGCCAGCAGTGATTCGGGGGGGCCAACAGATACGCAGTATTTT
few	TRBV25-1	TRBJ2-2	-	CASSEVWRTGELFF	TGTGCCAGCAGTGAGGTCTGGCGGACCGGGGAGCTGTTTTTT
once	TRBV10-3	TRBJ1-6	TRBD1	CASSSEPGQTSSYNSPLHF	TGTGCCAGCAGTTCGGAGCCGGGACAGACGAGCTCCTATAATTCACCCCTCCACTTT
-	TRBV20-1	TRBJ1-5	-	CSAPTGQGSQPQHF	TGCAGTGCGCCTACTGGGCAGGGATCTCAGCCCCAGCATTTT
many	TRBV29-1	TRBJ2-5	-	CSVGGIQETQYF	TGCAGCGTTGGGGGGATCCAAGAGACCCAGTACTTC
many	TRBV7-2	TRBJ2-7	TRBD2	CASSPRGLAGGHEQYF	TGTGCCAGCAGCCCCCGGGGACTAGCGGGAGGCCACGAGCAGTACTTC
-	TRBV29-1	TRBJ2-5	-	CSVQGGRRETQYF	TGCAGCGTACAGGGGGGGAGAAGAGAGACCCAGTACTTC
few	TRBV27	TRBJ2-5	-	CASSPSPGASETQYF	TGTGCCAGCAGTCCCAGCCCAGGGGCATCGGAGACCCAGTACTTC
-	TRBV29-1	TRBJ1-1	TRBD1	CSVGGQGARAFF	TGCAGCGTTGGCGGACAGGGGGCTAGGGCTTTCTTT
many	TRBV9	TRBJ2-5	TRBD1	CASSGTGTETQYF	TGTGCCAGCAGCGGGACAGGGACAGAGACCCAGTACTTC
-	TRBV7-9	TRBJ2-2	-	CASSPFAGELFF	TGTGCCAGCTCACCATTCGCCGGGGAGCTGTTTTTT
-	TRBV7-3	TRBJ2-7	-	CASSPPRDGSSYEQYF	TGTGCCAGCAGCCCACCCCGGGACGGAAGCTCCTACGAGCAGTACTTC
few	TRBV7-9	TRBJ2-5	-	CASSWDFLGRETQYF	TGTGCCAGCAGCTGGGACTTCCTTGGCCGGGAGACCCAGTACTTC
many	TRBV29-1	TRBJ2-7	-	CSVDQPGSSSYEQYF	TGCAGCGTTGATCAGCCAGGGTCCTCCTCCTACGAGCAGTACTTC
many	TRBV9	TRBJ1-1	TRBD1	CASSPTGSTEAFF	TGCGCCAGCAGCCCGACAGGGTCCACTGAAGCTTTCTTT
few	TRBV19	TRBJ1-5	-	CASRTRVYSNQPQHF	TGTGCCAGTAGAACACGGGTATATAGCAATCAGCCCCAGCATTTT
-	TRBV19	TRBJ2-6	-	CTSRSDSPGANVLTF	TGTACCAGTAGATCGGACAGTCCCGGGGCCAACGTCCTGACTTTC
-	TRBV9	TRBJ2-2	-	CASSVGQGWDTGELFF	TGTGCCAGCAGCGTAGGGCAGGGGTGGGACACCGGGGAGCTGTTTTTT
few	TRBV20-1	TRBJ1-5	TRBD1	CSARDLRTGAQPQHF	TGCAGTGCTAGAGATCTCCGGACAGGGGCTCAGCCCCAGCATTTT
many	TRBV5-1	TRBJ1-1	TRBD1	CASSVGQGLTEAFF	TGCGCCAGCAGCGTAGGACAGGGGTTAACTGAAGCTTTCTTT
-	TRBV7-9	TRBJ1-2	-	CASSLALLAPGYTF	TGTGCCAGCAGCTTGGCCCTTCTCGCCCCCGGCTACACCTTC
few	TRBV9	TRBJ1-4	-	CASSVRPSEKLFF	TGTGCCAGCAGCGTCCGGCCCTCTGAAAAACTGTTTTTT
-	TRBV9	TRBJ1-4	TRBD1	CASSGGQGGTNEKLFF	TGTGCCAGCAGCGGGGGACAGGGGGGAACTAATGAAAAACTGTTTTTT
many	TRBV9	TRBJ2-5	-	CASSVDRSLQETQYF	TGTGCCAGCAGCGTTGACCGGTCCTTACAAGAGACCCAGTACTTC
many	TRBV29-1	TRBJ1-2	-	CSASGTSNYGYTF	TGCAGCGCCTCCGGGACATCGAACTATGGCTACACCTTC
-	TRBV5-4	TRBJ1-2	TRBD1	CASSLGSGQQNYGYTF	TGTGCCAGCAGCTTGGGCTCGGGACAGCAAAACTATGGCTACACCTTC
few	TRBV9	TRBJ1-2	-	CASSLVVSDGPGYTF	TGTGCCAGCAGCTTGGTCGTGTCAGACGGTCCGGGCTACACCTTC
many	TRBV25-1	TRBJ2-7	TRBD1	CASSGTGKWYEQYF	TGTGCCAGCAGTGGGACAGGGAAGTGGTACGAGCAGTACTTC
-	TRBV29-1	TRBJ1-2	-	CSADGGASPYGYTF	TGCAGCGCCGACGGGGGGGCCTCCCCCTATGGCTACACCTTC